The present entry profiles one T cell receptor (beta chain) with its context. This entry belongs to a study of blood T cell repertoires in COVID-19. Turning to the study itself: There were acute and convalescent COVID-19 samples, and they came from the United States, Italy and Spain. Sample material is recorded as cDNA or gDNA derived from T cells, B-cell-depleted T cells, or PBMCs.

Original analysis: Reference gene primer amplification gave nucleated cell count estimates. Libraries were prepared by immunoSEQ multiplex PCR; TCRdb keeps only in-frame clonotypes and omits some of them. V, J and clone size are taken as reported in that table, and D and trimming were inferred from the DNA itself. The sample yields 110,000 or so clones, over 60% seen once. The receptor comes from a man between 65 and 80 years old with acute or convalescent COVID-19. Material: peripheral blood.

The CDR3 DNA is TGTGCCAGCAGCCTCCGGGGGGGACAGGGAACAATGAACACTGAAGCTTTCTTT. Amino acid sequence: CASSLRGGQGTMNTEAFF. This rearrangement joins TRBV2 to TRBJ1-1; 9 bases align to TRBD1. CDR1 and CDR2 (germline): SNHLY, FYNNEI. The CDR3 length is 18 residues. V was pared by 6 bases and J by 0 bases, with 14 bases of the junction left unmatched.